These 4 T cell receptor beta chains came from one sample sequenced in a study of shared clonotypes between healthy human individuals. The naive CD8 subset, CD45RO-negative cells positively selected for CCR7, excluded terminally differentiated effector memory CD45RA+ cells. The data were produced by immunoSEQ multiplex PCR, yet TCRdb's version contains in-frame clones alone and is incomplete. The repertoire consists of about 2.1 million clones, with about 94% occurring once and the leading ten covering around 1.7%. Sequencing was carried out using naive CD8+ T cells from PBMCs. These receptor sequences come from a man aged 18 to 35 in good health. Some clones in this sample may be carry-over from other donors' samples.

This clone was observed once. The CDR3 spells CASTSLGTKGAHNEQFF. The CDR3 DNA follows: TGTGCCAGCACTTCTTTAGGCACTAAGGGCGCCCACAATGAGCAGTTCTTC. This rearrangement joins TRBV27 to TRBJ2-1; D unresolved. This CDR3 is 17 amino acids long. Germline-derived CDR1 and CDR2 are MNHEY and SMNVEV (reference sequence). Trimming cost V 7 bases and J 5 bases, with 24 bases left between them.

CDR3 coding DNA: TGTGCCACCAGCAATTCTCGAGGGGGTGCTGAAGCTTTCTTT. Translation: CATSNSRGGAEAFF. The chain links TRBV15 to TRBJ1-1; D possibly corresponds to TRBD1 (6 bases). The germline V gene encodes CDR1 LNHNV and CDR2 YYDKDF (reference sequence). V dropped 4 bases and J dropped 6 bases, with 15 bases sitting between them. This CDR3 is built from 14 residues. Complete variable domain (other parts from reference TRBV15 and TRBJ1-1): DAMVIQNPRYQVTQFGKPVTLSCSQTLNHNVMYWYQQKSSQAPKLLFHYYDKDFNNEADTPDNFQSRRPNTSFCFLDIRSPGLGDTAMYLCATSNSRGGAEAFFGQGTRLTVV.

The chain recombines TRBV27 with TRBJ2-7; 10 nucleotides line up with TRBD1. This CDR3 has 16 residues. V lost 4 bases to trimming and J lost 5 bases; unmatched junction nucleotides: 11. Germline lookup yields CDR1 MNHEY and CDR2 SMNVEV (reference sequence). This CDR3 is CASSYGPGQGPHEQYF. The CDR3 nucleotides are TGTGCCAGCAGTTACGGACCGGGACAGGGGCCCCACGAGCAGTACTTC.

This chain uses TRBV7-9 with TRBJ2-1; TRBD2 is a possible D gene (6 bases). Per the germline V gene, CDR1 is SEHNR and CDR2 is FQNEAQ (reference sequence). The CDR3 runs to 18 residues. V lost 1 base to trimming and J lost 7 bases, with 23 bases between them. CDR3: CASSLELSGRSGSNEQFF. CDR3 in DNA: TGTGCCAGCAGCTTAGAGCTTAGCGGCCGCAGTGGATCAAATGAGCAGTTCTTC.